These 8 T cell receptor beta chains were all obtained from the same sample, sequenced in a study of T cells in Graves' hyperthyroidism and ophthalmopathy. TCR beta CDR3 sequences were amplified from RNA transcripts. HTBI primers were used for first-round RT-PCR of the TCR CDR3. TCRdb processed the multiplex PCR reads anew with MiXCR; each CDR3 protein has one entry. Of almost 600,000 distinct CDR3 sequences detected, roughly 50% appear once; the ten largest clones hold roughly 8.2%. The sequencing input was peripheral blood or thyroid tissue (not recorded which). These receptors originate from a woman under 30 with Graves' hyperthyroidism.

The V call is TRBV7-6, the J call TRBJ2-7, with TRBD1 as a possible D gene (5 bases). Trimming removed 5 bases from V and 4 bases from J, with 15 bases in between. This CDR3 is 14 amino acids long. Germline CDR1 SGHVS, CDR2 FNYEAQ. The CDR3 region has the DNA TGTGCCAGCAGCCAATGGGGCTCTCAGTACGAGCAGTACTTC. Its translation is CASSQWGSQYEQYF.

This clonotype was found a few times. The genes are TRBV24-1 and TRBJ1-2; 9 nucleotides agree with TRBD1. Germline assignment: CDR1 KGHDR and CDR2 SFDVKD. The CDR3 length is 16 residues. V dropped 7 bases and J dropped 5; count of bases not matched to a gene: 13. CDR3 sequence: CATSRRTGVFGYGYTF. The CDR3 coding sequence is TGTGCCACCAGCAGACGGACAGGGGTCTTCGGTTATGGCTACACCTTC.

The genes are TRBV4-2 and TRBJ2-7; D may be TRBD2 (6 bases). Germline-derived CDR1 and CDR2 are LGHNA and YNFKEQ. V was clipped by 5 bases and J by 5 bases, with 19 bases between them. The length of the CDR3 is 15 residues. CDR3 sequence (DNA): TGTGCCAGCAGCTTGGGGGGACTGGGAGTGAACGAGCAGTACTTC. Translation: CASSLGGLGVNEQYF.

V gene TRBV2 combines with J gene TRBJ2-5; D could derive from TRBD1 or TRBD2 (5 bases each). Per germline, CDR1 SNHLY and CDR2 FYNNEI. The CDR3 loop spans 14 amino acids. Trimming removed 9 bases from V and 7 bases from J, with 21 bases in between. CDR3 loop: CASLEGGGRGTQYF. The CDR3 coding sequence is TGTGCCAGTCTCGAAGGTGGGGGTCGGGGGACCCAGTACTTC.

This clonotype was found many times. The chain is built from TRBV25-1 and TRBJ2-7; D uncertain. Trimming stripped 0 bases from V and 0 bases from J, with 6 bases between. In germline, CDR1 is MGHDK, CDR2 SYGVNS. This CDR3 spans 14 amino acids. CDR3 DNA sequence: TGTGCCAGCAGTGAATACGGGCTCTCCTACGAGCAGTACTTC. Its translation: CASSEYGLSYEQYF.

The chain joins TRBV20-1 to TRBJ2-5; D unclear. CDR1 DFQATT and CDR2 SNEGSKA come from the germline V gene (reference sequence). The CDR3 is made up of 16 amino acids. Deletions cut 0 bases from V and 5 bases from J, with 19 bases between. CDR3 in DNA: TGCAGTGCTAGAGATCCTGGGGTTGGGAAGATCGAGACCCAGTACTTC. This sequence encodes CSARDPGVGKIETQYF.

This clonotype is classed as medium-sized (0.01 to 0.1%). The chain links TRBV29-1 to TRBJ1-2; a possible D gene is TRBD1 (5 bases). V lost 0 bases, J lost 2 bases, and 10 bases lay in between. Germline-derived CDR1 and CDR2 are SQVTM and ANQGSEA. This CDR3 contains 14 residues. CDR3 in DNA: TGCAGCGTTGAAGAAGGAGACAGAAACTATGGCTACACCTTC. This gives the protein CSVEEGDRNYGYTF. The full variable domain, in which reference TRBV29-1 and TRBJ1-2 provide the parts outside the CDR3, is SAVISQKPSRDICQRGTSLTIQCQVDSQVTMMFWYRQQPGQSLTLIATANQGSEATYESGFVIDKFPISRPNLTFSTLTVSNMSPEDSSIYLCSVEEGDRNYGYTFGSGTRLTVV.

This clonotype was seen only once. Given a much more abundant clone one base away, this may be a read error. This chain connects TRBV20-1 to TRBJ1-1; no definite D call. V lost 0 bases to trimming and J lost 4 bases, with 15 bases between them. Germline-derived CDR1 and CDR2 are DFQATT and SNEGSKA (reference sequence). CDR3 length: 15 residues. The CDR3 nucleotides are TGCAGTGCTAGAGATGCGTCGGCCTGGGGCACTGAAGCTTTCTTT. It translates to CSARDASAWGTEAFF.